This section outlines one T cell receptor beta chain sequence together with its context. Its target is not known. The data originate from a study of shared clonotypes between healthy human individuals. Across the study: Researchers assigned three CD4 naive, three CD4 memory, two CD8 naive and one CD8 memory plate to each donor. Study conclusions and caveats: Among donors, the sharing of clonotypes was expected to be influenced by sequencing depth. Rarefaction curves obtained for sorted subsets showed sequencing incomplete despite large depth.

Sequenced by immunoSEQ multiplex PCR; TCRdb stores in-frame clones only, minus some. This table has around 2,000,000 clones, approximately 94% appearing once. J lost 5 bases, V lost 6 bases, and 5 bases had no gene match. CDR3 length: 13 residues. Germline V lookup: CDR1 MDHEN, CDR2 SYDVKM. In the naive CD8 group, cells lacked CD45RO and were positively selected for CCR7, so terminally differentiated effector memory CD45RA+ cells were left out. The receptor was derived from a man between 18 and 29 years old in good health. Some clones in this sample may be carry-over from other donors' samples. Material for sequencing was naive CD8+ T cells from PBMCs. The chain recombines TRBV28 with TRBJ2-7; 9 bases line up with TRBD1. DNA for the CDR3: TGTGCCAGCAGCCCGGGACAGGGAAACGAGCAGTACTTC. It encodes CASSPGQGNEQYF.